The 9 T cell receptor beta chains presented below share a single source sample, sequenced in a study of T cells in Graves' hyperthyroidism and ophthalmopathy. Amplification yielded TCR beta CDR3 regions, with RNA transcripts as the source. Initially, a first-round RT-PCR of the TCR CDR3 employed the HTBI primer set. TCRdb reanalysed the multiplex PCR reads using MiXCR and keeps one entry per CDR3 protein. The table shows around 700,000 distinct CDR3 sequences, with approximately 19% occurring only once. Sequenced sample: blood. Source of these receptors: a woman aged 45 to 65 with Graves' hyperthyroidism that later progressed to Graves' ophthalmopathy.

The chain links TRBV6-5 to TRBJ2-1; D possibly corresponds to TRBD1 (6 bases). V was pared by 0 bases and J by 4 bases, with 7 bases between. The germline gives CDR1 MNHEY, CDR2 SVGAGI. The CDR3 spans 14 residues. CDR3 bases: TGTGCCAGCAGTTACTCTGACAGGTACAATGAGCAGTTCTTC. The encoded protein is CASSYSDRYNEQFF.

DNA of the CDR3: TGTGCCAGCAGCCATCGGGACAGGGGAAATACCGGGGAGCTGTTTTTT. Protein product: CASSHRDRGNTGELFF. This chain joins TRBV11-3 and TRBJ2-2; 10 bases are a match to TRBD1. CDR3 size: 16 residues. From germline, CDR1 is SGHNT and CDR2 YENEEA. The junction had 8 bases not matched to a gene; V was cut back by 5 bases and J by 5 bases.

This clonotype was found many times. This chain links TRBV3-1 with TRBJ1-5; 7 nucleotides align to TRBD1. Germline assignment: CDR1 LGHDT and CDR2 YNNKEL (reference sequence). Trimming removed 5 bases from V and 3 bases from J; junction bases left unmatched: 1. This CDR3 contains 13 residues. CDR3 residues: CASSTGDNQPQHF. CDR3 nucleotide sequence: TGTGCCAGCAGCACAGGGGACAATCAGCCCCAGCATTTT.

Of note for this clonotype: The junction departs from germline at one end; a sequencing error may be responsible. This chain connects TRBV20-1 to TRBJ2-2; possible D gene TRBD2, 5 bases. Germline V gives CDR1 DFQATT, CDR2 SNEGSKA (reference sequence). This CDR3 comprises 14 residues. This CDR3 reads CSARSLGNTGELLF. CDR3 DNA: TGCAGTGCTAGATCGCTGGGGAACACCGGGGAGCTGCTTTTT.

This clonotype has at least ten counts. V is TRBV19 and J is TRBJ1-5; TRBD1 aligns across 9 bases. Germline CDR1 reads LNHDA; CDR2 reads SQIVND (reference sequence). CDR3 size: 16 residues. Trimming cost V 4 bases and J 6 bases; bases outside gene matches: 10. CDR3 sequence reads: CASSTLTGGRGQPQHF. The CDR3 DNA is TGTGCCAGTAGTACCCTCACAGGGGGCAGGGGTCAGCCCCAGCATTTT.

This clonotype was seen more than once but under ten times. The V and J genes are TRBV3-1 and TRBJ1-4, with D perhaps TRBD1 (6 bases). CDR1 and CDR2 (germline): LGHDT, YNNKEL (reference sequence). Trimming pared 6 bases from V and 5 bases from J, leaving 16 bases between. This CDR3 has 15 amino acids. The DNA for the CDR3 is TGTGCCAGCAGTAAACCGACAGGACCCAATGAAAAACTGTTTTTT. It encodes CASSKPTGPNEKLFF. Together with reference TRBV3-1 and TRBJ1-4, the CDR3 gives the full variable domain: DTAVSQTPKYLVTQMGNDKSIKCEQNLGHDTMYWYKQDSKKFLKIMFSYNNKELIINETVPNRFSPKSPDKAHLNLHINSLELGDSAVYFCASSKPTGPNEKLFFGSGTQLSVL.

This clonotype was detected ten times or more. The gene calls are TRBV15 and TRBJ1-1; D call uncertain. The germline gives CDR1 LNHNV, CDR2 YYDKDF (reference sequence). CDR3 size: 16 residues. The V gene lost 0 bases and the J gene lost 0 bases, with 11 bases spanning the gap. This CDR3 reads CATSRDRDPMNTEAFF. Here the CDR3 DNA reads TGTGCCACCAGCAGAGACAGAGACCCAATGAACACTGAAGCTTTCTTT.

Here the CDR3 reads CASSQDWDRGAADTQYF. DNA of the CDR3: TGCGCCAGCAGCCAAGACTGGGACAGGGGGGCGGCAGATACGCAGTATTTT. This rearrangement joins TRBV4-1 to TRBJ2-3; 11 bases are a match to TRBD1. The germline CDR1 and CDR2 sequences are MGHRA and YSYEKL. The CDR3 has 17 residues. V trimming: 0 bases; J trimming: 4 bases; junction bases outside the gene matches: 6.

The V call is TRBV20-1, the J call TRBJ2-1; 11 bases map to TRBD2. Germline trimming cut 8 bases from V and 5 bases from J; bases unmatched to any gene: 14. Germline V gene data show CDR1 as DFQATT and CDR2 as SNEGSKA (reference sequence). The CDR3 totals 16 residues. CDR3 coding DNA: TGCAGTACAGACCCCCTAGCGGGGGGCCTCCACAATGAGCAGTTCTTC. Protein sequence: CSTDPLAGGLHNEQFF.